This T cell receptor (beta chain) was sequenced during a study of cytomegalovirus exposure and HLA in healthy donors. Findings of the study overall: The availability of immune exposure information extended only to CMV serostatus. Despite most TCR sequences being rare, some public TCRs occurred in many donors. An Asian-associated ancestry cluster reportedly showed fewer N-insertions than the roughly 670-donor mean in a later analysis. The authors considered a cluster of highly shared sequence variants likely to be a sequencing artifact.

It was with 60 Vbeta and 13 Jbeta primers that the PCR ran. Data came from immunoSEQ multiplex PCR; TCRdb stores just in-frame clones and leaves some out. This table has over 55,000 clones, roughly four fifths appearing once. The germline gives CDR1 SGHRS, CDR2 YFSETQ. Losses at the gene ends were 0 bases for V and 8 bases for J; bases not matched to a gene: 10. The CDR3 has 16 amino acids. Of note for this clone: Its target is unknown.

This receptor was obtained from a man aged 35 to 55 in good health and CMV-seronegative. The genes are TRBV5-1 and TRBJ1-4, with 7 bases matching TRBD1. The sequenced material came from PBMCs. This CDR3 is CASSLAQRDRGEKLFF. CDR3 sequence (DNA): TGCGCCAGCAGCTTGGCCCAGAGGGACAGAGGAGAAAAACTGTTTTTT.